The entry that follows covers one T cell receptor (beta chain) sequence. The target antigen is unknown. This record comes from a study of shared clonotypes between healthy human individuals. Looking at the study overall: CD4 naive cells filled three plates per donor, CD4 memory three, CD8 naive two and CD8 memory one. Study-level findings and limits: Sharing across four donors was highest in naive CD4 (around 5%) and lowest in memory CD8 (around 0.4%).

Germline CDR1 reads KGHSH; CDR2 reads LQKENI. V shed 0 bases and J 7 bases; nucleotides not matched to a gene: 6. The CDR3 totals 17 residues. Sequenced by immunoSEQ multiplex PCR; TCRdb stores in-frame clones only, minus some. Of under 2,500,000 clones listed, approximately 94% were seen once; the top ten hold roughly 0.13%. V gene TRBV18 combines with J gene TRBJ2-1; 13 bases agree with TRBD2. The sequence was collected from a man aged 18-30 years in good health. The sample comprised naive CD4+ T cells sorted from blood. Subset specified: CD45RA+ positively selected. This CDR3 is CASSPPGLAGTANEQFF. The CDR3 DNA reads TGTGCCAGCTCACCACCGGGACTAGCGGGAACCGCAAATGAGCAGTTCTTC. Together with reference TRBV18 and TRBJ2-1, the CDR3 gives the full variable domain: NAGVMQNPRHLVRRRGQEARLRCSPMKGHSHVYWYRQLPEEGLKFMVYLQKENIIDESGMPKERFSAEFPKEGPSILRIQQVVRGDSAAYFCASSPPGLAGTANEQFFGPGTRLTVL.